This TCR beta chain comes out of a study of cytomegalovirus exposure and HLA in healthy donors. Primers included in the PCR were 60 Vbeta and 13 Jbeta primers. Produced via immunoSEQ multiplex PCR; TCRdb's table is partial and in-frame only. This table holds about 140,000 clones, about 85% found once. A few counts support this clone. The clonotype comes from a female donor in good health and CMV-seronegative. Sequencing was carried out using PBMCs.

CDR3 amino acids: CASSRTEGTGELFF. The CDR3 bases are TGCGCCAGCAGCCGGACAGAGGGGACCGGGGAGCTGTTTTTT. This chain links TRBV4-3 with TRBJ2-2; D may be TRBD1 (6 bases). The germline V gene encodes CDR1 LGHNA and CDR2 YSLEER. This CDR3 comprises 14 residues. V lost 4 bases and J lost 5, with 11 bases in between.